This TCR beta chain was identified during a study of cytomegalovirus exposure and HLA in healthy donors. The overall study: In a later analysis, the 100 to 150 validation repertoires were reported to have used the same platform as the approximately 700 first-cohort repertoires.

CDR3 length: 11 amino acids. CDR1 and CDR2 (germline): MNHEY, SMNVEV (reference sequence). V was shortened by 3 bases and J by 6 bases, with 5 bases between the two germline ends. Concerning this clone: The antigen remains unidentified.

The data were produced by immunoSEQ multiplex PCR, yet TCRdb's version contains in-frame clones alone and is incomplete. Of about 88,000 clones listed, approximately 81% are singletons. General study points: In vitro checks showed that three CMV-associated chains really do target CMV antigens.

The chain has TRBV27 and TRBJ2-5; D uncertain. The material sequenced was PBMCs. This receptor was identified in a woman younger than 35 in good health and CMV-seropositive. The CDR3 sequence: CASSFSQTQYF. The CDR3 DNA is TGTGCCAGCAGTTTCTCTCAGACCCAGTACTTC.